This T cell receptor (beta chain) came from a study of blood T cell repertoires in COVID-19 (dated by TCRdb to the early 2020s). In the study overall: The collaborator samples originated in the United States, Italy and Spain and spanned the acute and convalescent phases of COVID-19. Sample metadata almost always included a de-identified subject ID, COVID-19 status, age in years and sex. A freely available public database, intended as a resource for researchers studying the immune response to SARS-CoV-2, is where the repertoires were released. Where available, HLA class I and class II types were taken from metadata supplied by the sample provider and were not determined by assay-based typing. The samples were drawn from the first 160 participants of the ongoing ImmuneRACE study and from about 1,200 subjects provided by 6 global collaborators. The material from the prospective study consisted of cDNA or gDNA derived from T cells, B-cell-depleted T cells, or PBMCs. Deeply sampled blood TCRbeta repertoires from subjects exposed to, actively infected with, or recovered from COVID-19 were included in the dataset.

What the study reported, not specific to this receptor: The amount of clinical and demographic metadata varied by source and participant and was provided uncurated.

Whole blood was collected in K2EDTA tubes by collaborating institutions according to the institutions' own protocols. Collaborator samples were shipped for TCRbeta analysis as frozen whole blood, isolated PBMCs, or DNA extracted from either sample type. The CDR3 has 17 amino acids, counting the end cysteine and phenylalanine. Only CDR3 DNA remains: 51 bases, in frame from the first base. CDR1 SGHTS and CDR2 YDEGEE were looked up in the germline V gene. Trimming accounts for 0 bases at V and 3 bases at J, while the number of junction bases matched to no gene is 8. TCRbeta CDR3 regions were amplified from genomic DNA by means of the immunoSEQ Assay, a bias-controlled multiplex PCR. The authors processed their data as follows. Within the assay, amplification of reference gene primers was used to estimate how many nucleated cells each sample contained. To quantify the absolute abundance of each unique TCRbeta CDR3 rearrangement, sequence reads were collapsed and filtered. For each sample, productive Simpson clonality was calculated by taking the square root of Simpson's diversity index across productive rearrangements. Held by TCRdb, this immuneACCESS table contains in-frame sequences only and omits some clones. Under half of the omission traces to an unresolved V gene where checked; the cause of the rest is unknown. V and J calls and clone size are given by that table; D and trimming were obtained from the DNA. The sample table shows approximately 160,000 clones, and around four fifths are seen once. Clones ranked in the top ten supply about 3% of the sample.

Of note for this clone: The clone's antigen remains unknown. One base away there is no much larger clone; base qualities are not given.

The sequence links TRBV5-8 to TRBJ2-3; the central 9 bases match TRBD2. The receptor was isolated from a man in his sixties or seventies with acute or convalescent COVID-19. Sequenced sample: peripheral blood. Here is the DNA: TGTGCCAGCAGCTTGGCGGTCGGCGGGGGGGAGACAGATACGCAGTATTTT. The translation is CASSLAVGGGETDTQYF. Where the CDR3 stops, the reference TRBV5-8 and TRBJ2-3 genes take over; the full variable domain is EAGVTQSPTHLIKTRGQQATLRCSPISGHTSVYWYQQALGLGLQFLLWYDEGEERNRGNFPPRFSGRQFPNYSSELNVNALELEDSALYLCASSLAVGGGETDTQYFGPGTRLTVL.